This T cell receptor (beta chain) was recovered during a study of T cell changes during pregnancy in multiple sclerosis. Profiled with immunoSEQ multiplex PCR; TCRdb holds only in-frame clones, not every one. This table has some 41,000 clones, 85% to 95% appearing once. The CDR3 totals 14 residues. The germline V and J ends were trimmed by 3 bases and 11 bases, with 19 bases remaining between them. Germline V gene sequence: CDR1 MGHRA, CDR2 YSYEKL. This material consisted of CD8+ T cells from peripheral blood mononuclear cells, taken in the third trimester of pregnancy. This sequence was found in a female donor with multiple sclerosis, enrolled in a pregnancy study. The rearrangement links TRBV4-1 to TRBJ1-1; D possibly corresponds to TRBD1 (6 bases). For the CDR3, the DNA is TGCGCCAGCAGCCACCCTATACAGGGTCGACGCGCTTTCTTT. This sequence encodes CASSHPIQGRRAFF.